The sequence of this T cell receptor (beta chain) was determined in a study of T-cell memory formation after mild COVID-19. Study-level background: Each donor largely had its own TCR clusters. Findings and caveats of the study: CD4+ contracting clones lay mainly in CM and EM, CD8+ ones in EMRA. Whether day 37 second-wave clones are SARS-CoV-2-specific was not confirmed. Researchers found some responding clones in pre-infection memory, a sign that cross-reactive memory joined.

Germline lookup yields CDR1 LGHDT and CDR2 YNNKEL (reference sequence). Losses at the gene ends were 0 bases for V and 5 bases for J; bases not matched to a gene: 1. This CDR3 comprises 15 residues. TCRdb fed the 5' RACE reads into MiXCR, producing one record per CDR3 protein. Seen here are hundreds of thousands of distinct CDR3 sequences, 20% observed once, and the top ten hold approximately 12%. This clonotype was observed a handful of times. Its antigen is unknown. The sequenced sample was PBMCs or a T cell subset sorted from them (not recorded which). The receptor was isolated from an adult woman who had mild COVID-19 (a few samples of this study predate the infection). Cell type and time point are not known. The chain is built from TRBV3-1 and TRBJ2-3, with 11 bases identical to TRBD2. The CDR3 reads CASSQDGTSGDTQYF. The CDR3 nucleotides are TGTGCCAGCAGCCAAGACGGGACTAGCGGAGATACGCAGTATTTT.